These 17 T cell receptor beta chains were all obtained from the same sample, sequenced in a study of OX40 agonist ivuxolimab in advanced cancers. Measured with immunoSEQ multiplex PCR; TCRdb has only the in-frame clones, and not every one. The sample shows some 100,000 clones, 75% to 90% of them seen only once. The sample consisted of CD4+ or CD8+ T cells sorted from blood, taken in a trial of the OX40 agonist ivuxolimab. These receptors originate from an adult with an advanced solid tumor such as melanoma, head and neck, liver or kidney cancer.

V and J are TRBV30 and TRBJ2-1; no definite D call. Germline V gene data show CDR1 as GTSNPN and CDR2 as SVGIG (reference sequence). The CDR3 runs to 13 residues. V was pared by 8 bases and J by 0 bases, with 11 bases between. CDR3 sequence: CAAPGLSYNEQFF. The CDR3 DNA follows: TGTGCCGCACCGGGCCTCTCCTACAATGAGCAGTTCTTC.

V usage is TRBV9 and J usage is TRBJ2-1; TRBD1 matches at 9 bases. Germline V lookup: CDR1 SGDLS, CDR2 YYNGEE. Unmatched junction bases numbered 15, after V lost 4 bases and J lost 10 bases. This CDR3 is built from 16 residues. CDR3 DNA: TGTGCCAGCAGCTCAGGAGGGAGGGACAGGGCCGCCGAGCAGTTCTTC. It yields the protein CASSSGGRDRAAEQFF.

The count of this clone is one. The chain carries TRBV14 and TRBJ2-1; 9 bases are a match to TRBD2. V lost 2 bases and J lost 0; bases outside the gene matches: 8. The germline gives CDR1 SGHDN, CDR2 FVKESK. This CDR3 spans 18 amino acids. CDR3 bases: TGTGCCAGCAGCCAAAGGGTAGCGGGAGTTACCTCCTACAATGAGCAGTTCTTC. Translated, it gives CASSQRVAGVTSYNEQFF.

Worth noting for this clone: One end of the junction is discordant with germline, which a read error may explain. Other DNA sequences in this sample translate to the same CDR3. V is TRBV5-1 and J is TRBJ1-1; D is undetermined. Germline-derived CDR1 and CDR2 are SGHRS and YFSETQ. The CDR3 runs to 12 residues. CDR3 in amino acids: CASSLSHTEAFF. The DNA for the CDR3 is TGCGCCAGCAGCTTGTCGCACACTGAAGCCTTCTTT.

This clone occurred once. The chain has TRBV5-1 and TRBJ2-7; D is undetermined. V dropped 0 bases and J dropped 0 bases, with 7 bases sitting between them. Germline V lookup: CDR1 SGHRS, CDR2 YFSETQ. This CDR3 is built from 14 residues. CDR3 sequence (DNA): TGCGCCAGCAGCTTGGTTGTTGGCTCCTACGAGCAGTACTTC. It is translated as CASSLVVGSYEQYF.

The DNA for the CDR3 is TGTGCCAGCAGTTATAGCTCTGGAAACACCATATATTTT. Its protein is CASSYSSGNTIYF. The chain employs TRBV6-5 and TRBJ1-3; no reliable D call. This CDR3 has 13 residues. CDR1 and CDR2 from the germline V gene are MNHEY and SVGAGI. Trimming removed 3 bases at V and 0 bases at J, with 3 bases between.

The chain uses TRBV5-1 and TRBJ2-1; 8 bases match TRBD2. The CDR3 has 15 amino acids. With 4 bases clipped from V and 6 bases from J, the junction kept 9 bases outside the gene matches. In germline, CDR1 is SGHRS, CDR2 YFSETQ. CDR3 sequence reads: CASSPSLAGGNEQFF. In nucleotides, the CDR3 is TGCGCCAGCAGCCCCTCACTCGCGGGGGGCAATGAGCAGTTCTTC. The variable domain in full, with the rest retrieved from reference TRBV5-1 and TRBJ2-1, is KAGVTQTPRYLIKTRGQQVTLSCSPISGHRSVSWYQQTPGQGLQFLFEYFSETQRNKGNFPGRFSGRQFSNSRSEMNVSTLELGDSALYLCASSPSLAGGNEQFFGPGTRLTVL.

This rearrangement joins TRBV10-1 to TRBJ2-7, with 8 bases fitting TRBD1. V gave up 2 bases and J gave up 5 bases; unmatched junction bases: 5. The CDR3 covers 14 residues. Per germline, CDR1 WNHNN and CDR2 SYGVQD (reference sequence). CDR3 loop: CASSERQGYHEQYF. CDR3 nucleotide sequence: TGCGCCAGCAGTGAGAGACAGGGGTACCACGAGCAGTACTTC.

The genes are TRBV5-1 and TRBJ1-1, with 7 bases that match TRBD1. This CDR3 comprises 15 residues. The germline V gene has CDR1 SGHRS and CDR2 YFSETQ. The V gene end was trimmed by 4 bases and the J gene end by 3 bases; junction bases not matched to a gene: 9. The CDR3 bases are TGCGCCAGCAGCAGGGACAGTACCCGAGACACTGAAGCTTTCTTT. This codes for CASSRDSTRDTEAFF.

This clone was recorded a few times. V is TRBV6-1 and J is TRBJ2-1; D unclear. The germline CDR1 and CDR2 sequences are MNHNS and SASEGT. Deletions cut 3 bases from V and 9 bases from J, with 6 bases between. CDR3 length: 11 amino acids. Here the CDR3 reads CASSDFIEQFF. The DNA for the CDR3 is TGTGCCAGCAGTGATTTTATTGAGCAGTTCTTC.

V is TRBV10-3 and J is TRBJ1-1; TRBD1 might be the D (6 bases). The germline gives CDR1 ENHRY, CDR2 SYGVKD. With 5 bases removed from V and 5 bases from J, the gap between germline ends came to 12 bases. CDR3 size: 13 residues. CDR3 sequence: CAISREGGTEAFF. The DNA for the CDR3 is TGTGCCATCAGTCGGGAAGGGGGAACTGAAGCTTTCTTT.

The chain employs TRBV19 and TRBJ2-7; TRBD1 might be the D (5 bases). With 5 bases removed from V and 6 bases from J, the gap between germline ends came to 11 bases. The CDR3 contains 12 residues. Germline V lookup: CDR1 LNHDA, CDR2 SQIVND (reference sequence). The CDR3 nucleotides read TGTGCCAGTAGTCAGCAGGGCGGCGAGCAGTACTTC. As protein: CASSQQGGEQYF.

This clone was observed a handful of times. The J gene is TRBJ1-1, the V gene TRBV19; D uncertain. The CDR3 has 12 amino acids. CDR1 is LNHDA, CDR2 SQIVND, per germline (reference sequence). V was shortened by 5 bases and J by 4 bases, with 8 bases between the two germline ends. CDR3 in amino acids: CASSLGVTEAFF. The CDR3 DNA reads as TGTGCCAGTAGTCTCGGGGTCACTGAAGCTTTCTTT.

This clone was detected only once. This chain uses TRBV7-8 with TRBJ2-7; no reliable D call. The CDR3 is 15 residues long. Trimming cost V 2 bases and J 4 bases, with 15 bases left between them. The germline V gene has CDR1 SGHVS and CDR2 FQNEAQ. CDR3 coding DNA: TGTGCCAGCAGCTTAACGGGCGACAAAGGGTACGAGCAGTACTTC. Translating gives CASSLTGDKGYEQYF. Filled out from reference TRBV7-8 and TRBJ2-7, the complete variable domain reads GAGVSQSPRYKVAKRGQDVALRCDPISGHVSLFWYQQALGQGPEFLTYFQNEAQLDKSGLPSDRFFAERPEGSVSTLKIQRTQQEDSAVYLCASSLTGDKGYEQYFGPGTRLTVT.

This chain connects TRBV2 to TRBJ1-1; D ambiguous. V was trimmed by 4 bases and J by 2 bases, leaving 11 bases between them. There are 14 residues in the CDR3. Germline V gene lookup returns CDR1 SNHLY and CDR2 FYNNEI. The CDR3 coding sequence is TGTGCCAGCAGTGTTGGGCAGCGAAACACTGAAGCTTTCTTT. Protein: CASSVGQRNTEAFF.

Here the CDR3 reads CAWSGNEQFF. Here the CDR3 DNA reads TGTGCCTGGAGTGGGAATGAGCAGTTCTTC. The V gene is TRBV30, the J gene TRBJ2-1; D is unresolved. From germline, CDR1 is GTSNPN and CDR2 SVGIG (reference sequence). The CDR3 consists of 10 residues. Trimming took 1 base from V and 7 from J, leaving 2 bases between them.

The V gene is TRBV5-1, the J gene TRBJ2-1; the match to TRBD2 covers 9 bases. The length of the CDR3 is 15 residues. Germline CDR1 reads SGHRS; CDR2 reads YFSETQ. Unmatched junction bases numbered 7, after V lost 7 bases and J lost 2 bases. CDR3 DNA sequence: TGCGCCAGCGGGGCGGGGGGGCTCACCTACAATGAGCAGTTCTTC. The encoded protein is CASGAGGLTYNEQFF.